A single T cell receptor beta chain is shown here with its context. This clone's antigen is unknown. Per-base qualities were not stored, and no clone one base away is much larger. The CDR3 regions of human TCRbeta chains were analyzed by immunosequencing. In the original analysis: TCRs in the repertoires were matched against a reference library of SARS-CoV-2-specific TCRs that had been generated with the MIRA antigen-specificity platform. Breadth meant the fraction of unique TCRs that were SARS-CoV-2-associated, whereas depth meant the fraction of total T cells that were SARS-CoV-2-associated. Using the MIRA data, each spike-specific TCR was assigned both to the spike region to which the TCR was reactive and to a CD4 or CD8 class. Log10-transformed breadth and depth values were compared by one-way ANOVA with Sidak's multiple comparisons tests. The clones in this table, taken by TCRdb from immuneACCESS, are in-frame only. Not every clone is retained; where verified, under half of the shortfall comes from an unresolved V gene, and the cause of the rest is unknown. The V and J calls and the clone size are those of that table, but D and trimming were determined from the DNA. For this sample the table gives about 150,000 clones, of which around nine tenths were detected only once. The ten biggest clones cover approximately 19% of the sample.

The germline V gene encodes CDR1 SGHAT and CDR2 FQNNGV. Trimmed from V: 10 bases; trimmed from J: 4 bases; junction bases lacking a gene match: 15. The CDR3, from cysteine to phenylalanine, totals 15 residues. CDR3 DNA is the only sequence kept; it has 45 bases, read in frame from the first base. This sample stems from a study of T cell responses to AZD1222 COVID-19 vaccine (dated by TCRdb to the early 2020s). The study in broad terms: Because spike-specific TCR depth and breadth did not differ between the two schedules, AZD1222 recipients who got a second dose at roughly 4 weeks were pooled with those who got a second dose at roughly 12 weeks. TCR sequencing was performed for roughly 250 trial participants, of whom about 210 were given two doses of AZD1222 and some 26 were given two doses of MenACWY control vaccine. Trial participants were enrolled into age subgroups of 18-55, 56-69 and 70-plus years, which contained roughly 150, 30 and 60 TCR-sequenced participants, respectively. The paper's findings and limits, for the study overall: Conclusions about previously exposed vaccinees are limited because only five to seven AZD1222 recipients were SARS-CoV-2 seropositive at baseline. The whole spike protein was spanned by vaccine-associated CD4 TCRs, and dominant responses were seen in regions 160-218 and 743-854. Most participants were white British and females outnumbered males, and the authors suggested that clonal diversity may have been underestimated. Spike-specific TCR breadth and depth rose significantly after two AZD1222 doses compared with day 0 and with MenACWY recipients. Because no day 14 peak-response samples were available, the repertoires could be characterized only after the peak T cell response. Epitopes outside the regions mutated in the B.1.351 and B.1.1.7 variants were reportedly recognized by nearly half of the unique spike-specific TCRs. In the small 56-69-year group, the increase in depth fell short of significance, most likely because of low power.

Sample time point, as interpreted from the label and publication: baseline before first vaccination. The vaccinee samples were drawn from two UK trials, COV001 and COV002, one of which was a single-blind randomized controlled phase 2/3 trial testing AZD1222 (ChAdOx1 nCoV-19) in healthy adults. For TCRbeta chain sequencing, PBMC samples were collected from trial participants at day 0 and at day 28 after the second dose. The chain is made from TRBV11-2 and TRBJ1-2, with 7 central nucleotides matching TRBD1. This clonotype was obtained from an adult in good health. This sample comprised peripheral blood, obtained on day 0 of AZD1222 vaccination. The DNA sequence is given as TGTGCCACCCCCAGCCGACAGGGCCACTCCTATGGCTACACCTTC. It encodes CATPSRQGHSYGYTF.